This section outlines one TCR beta chain sequence together with its context. Antigen unknown. Amplification used 60 Vbeta primers and 13 Jbeta primers. TCRdb's copy holds only in-frame clones and misses some; the assay was immunoSEQ multiplex PCR. The sample has 65,000 to 100,000 clones, roughly 77% seen once. This sample is drawn from a study of cytomegalovirus exposure and HLA in healthy donors. Overall study: The study placed less than 90% of its approximately 360 genotyped donors in the Caucasian-associated ancestry cluster.

Germline V gene sequence: CDR1 LNHDA, CDR2 SQIVND (reference sequence). The CDR3 is 15 amino acids. Unmatched junction bases numbered 4, after V lost 1 base and J lost 7 bases. General study points: Earlier analysis yielded a pattern in which most TCR beta V segments were productive about 90% or about 30% of the time. Immune exposure data for these donors was limited to CMV serostatus. The authors considered a cluster of highly shared sequence variants likely to be a sequencing artifact.

The TCR was taken from a woman aged 35 to 49 in good health and CMV-seropositive. Sample: PBMCs. The rearrangement uses TRBV19 and TRBJ1-6, with 7 bases that match TRBD1. The CDR3 reads CASSIVQGGNSPLHF. CDR3 DNA: TGTGCCAGTAGTATAGTGCAGGGGGGCAATTCACCCCTCCACTTT. The whole variable domain, filled in from reference TRBV19 and TRBJ1-6, reads DGGITQSPKYLFRKEGQNVTLSCEQNLNHDAMYWYRQDPGQGLRLIYYSQIVNDFQKGDIAEGYSVSREKKESFPLTVTSAQKNPTAFYLCASSIVQGGNSPLHFGNGTRLTVT.